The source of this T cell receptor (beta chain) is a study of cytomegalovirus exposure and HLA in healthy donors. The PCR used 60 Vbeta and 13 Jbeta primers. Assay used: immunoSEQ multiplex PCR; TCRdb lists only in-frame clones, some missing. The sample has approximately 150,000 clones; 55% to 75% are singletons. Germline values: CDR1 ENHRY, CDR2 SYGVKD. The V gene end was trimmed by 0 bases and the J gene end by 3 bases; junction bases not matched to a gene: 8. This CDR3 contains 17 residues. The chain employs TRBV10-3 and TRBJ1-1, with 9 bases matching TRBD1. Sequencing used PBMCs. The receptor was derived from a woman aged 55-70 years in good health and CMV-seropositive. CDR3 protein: CAISESGGTGRDTEAFF. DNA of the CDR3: TGTGCCATCAGTGAGTCTGGTGGGACAGGGAGGGACACTGAAGCTTTCTTT.